The present T cell receptor beta chain was sequenced within a study of cytotoxic CD8 clonotypes in ibrutinib-treated CLL. Produced via immunoSEQ multiplex PCR; TCRdb's table is partial and in-frame only. The sample includes approximately 320,000 clones, under 70% seen only once; the top ten take around 6.5%. This clone has more than one count but fewer than ten. V lost 3 bases, J lost 7 bases, and 9 bases stayed unmatched. This CDR3 has 15 residues. Germline V gene data show CDR1 as KGHSH and CDR2 as LQKENI. This receptor was taken from a human donor with chronic lymphocytic leukemia. Sample: PBMCs, taken after 36 months of ibrutinib treatment. The rearrangement joins TRBV18 to TRBJ2-7, with 10 positions matching TRBD2. The CDR3 sequence is CASSPTTSGTVEQYF. The CDR3 nucleotides read TGTGCCAGCTCACCTACTACTAGCGGGACGGTTGAGCAGTACTTC.